This is a list of T cell receptor beta chains from one sample in a study of T cells in localized non-small cell lung cancer. The protocol was immunoSEQ multiplex PCR, while the TCRdb copy is restricted to in-frame clones and leaves out a portion. The sample lists fewer than 100,000 clones, more than 75% seen once, with nearly 9.5% in the top ten. The sequencing here drew on peripheral blood, taken before any cancer treatment. All receptors come from a female donor of 60 years or more with stage I lung adenocarcinoma. Both conserved end residues are part of each CDR3. D genes are given only for firm matches. Only part of the rows carry a size: once, few, many, or a class if the clone is expanded.

j_gene	d_gene	v_gene	abundance	CDR3aa	CDR3nt
TRBJ1-1	-	TRBV27	few	CASSLGQKNTEAFF	TGTGCCAGCAGTTTGGGGCAGAAGAACACTGAAGCTTTCTTT
TRBJ2-5	-	TRBV6-1	-	CASSEGRETQYF	TGTGCCAGCAGTGAGGGGCGAGAGACCCAGTACTTC
TRBJ1-6	-	TRBV5-1	few	CASSSELGSAPLHF	TGCGCCAGCAGCTCGGAACTAGGGAGTGCACCCCTCCACTTT
TRBJ2-7	-	TRBV6-1	-	CASTLGTASYEQYF	TGTGCCAGCACCCTCGGGACGGCCTCCTACGAGCAGTACTTC
TRBJ2-7	-	TRBV19	-	CASSPTDMGQTSYEQYF	TGTGCCAGTAGCCCTACCGACATGGGGCAGACCTCCTACGAGCAGTACTTC
TRBJ2-1	-	TRBV28	-	CASTPQGGYNEQFF	TGTGCCAGCACGCCCCAGGGGGGCTACAATGAGCAGTTCTTC
TRBJ2-7	TRBD1	TRBV5-4	-	CASSFGQGGLYEQYF	TGTGCCAGCAGCTTCGGACAGGGCGGTCTCTACGAGCAGTACTTC
TRBJ1-2	-	TRBV13	-	CASSLESGQPNYGYTF	TGTGCCAGCAGCTTAGAGTCAGGCCAACCTAACTATGGCTACACCTTC
TRBJ2-1	-	TRBV19	-	CASSIGLTGNEQFF	TGTGCCAGTAGTATAGGGCTTACGGGAAATGAGCAGTTCTTC
TRBJ2-7	-	TRBV30	-	CAWSAADRYEQYF	TGTGCCTGGAGTGCCGCCGATCGGTACGAGCAGTACTTC
TRBJ2-7	TRBD1	TRBV7-6	many	CASSELQGKEQYF	TGTGCCAGCAGCGAACTACAGGGGAAAGAGCAGTACTTC
TRBJ1-1	-	TRBV7-2	-	CASSYHRGTEAFF	TGTGCCAGCAGCTATCACAGAGGAACTGAAGCTTTCTTT
TRBJ2-3	TRBD2	TRBV2	few	CASVTRLAGVGAADTQYF	TGTGCCAGCGTTACCAGACTAGCGGGAGTTGGAGCGGCAGATACGCAGTATTTT
TRBJ2-4	TRBD2	TRBV19	-	CASSAPTSGGYAKNIQYF	TGTGCCAGTAGTGCCCCGACTAGCGGGGGGTATGCCAAAAACATTCAGTACTTC
TRBJ2-2	-	TRBV7-2	-	CASSSMGTLTRTGELFF	TGTGCCAGCAGCTCGATGGGGACCTTAACACGAACCGGGGAGCTGTTTTTT
TRBJ1-6	-	TRBV13	-	CASSLGQDRTFNSPLHF	TGTGCCAGCAGCTTAGGTCAGGACAGAACCTTTAATTCACCCCTCCACTTT
TRBJ2-6	-	TRBV7-2	-	CASSPQGTGANVLTF	TGTGCCAGCAGCCCCCAGGGGACTGGGGCCAACGTCCTGACTTTC
TRBJ2-3	-	TRBV5-1	-	CASSLADTQYF	TGCGCCAGCAGCTTAGCAGATACGCAGTATTTT
TRBJ1-5	-	TRBV6-1	-	CASSEYRGNNQPQHF	TGTGCCAGCAGTGAATACAGAGGGAACAACCAGCCCCAGCATTTT
TRBJ2-5	-	TRBV6-5	-	CATTHGRGRAGTQYF	TGTGCCACCACCCACGGTCGGGGACGTGCGGGGACCCAGTACTTC